This T cell receptor (beta chain) was recovered during a study of cytomegalovirus exposure and HLA in healthy donors. CDR3 length equals 16 residues. The germline V gene encodes CDR1 MNHEY and CDR2 SMNVEV (reference sequence). J lost 2 bases, V lost 5 bases, and 6 bases had no gene match. A multiplex PCR was run with 60 Vbeta primers and 13 Jbeta primers. Sequencing used immunoSEQ multiplex PCR; TCRdb keeps in-frame clones, though not all of them. This table holds over 110,000 clones, around three quarters found once. Study results and caveats: An analysis done earlier found most TCR beta V segments productive about 87% or about 30% of the time. The authors reported that TCR beta sequences could predict HLA-A and HLA-B alleles. These predictions were accurate for most subjects in the first cohort. The authors confirmed in vitro that three CMV-associated chains were specific for CMV antigens.

On this clone: The target antigen is unknown.

The sequence was obtained from a man aged 18 to 35 in good health and CMV-seronegative. The V and J genes are TRBV27 and TRBJ1-1; 12 nucleotides align to TRBD1. The sequenced sample consisted of PBMCs. In DNA, the CDR3 is TGTGCCAGCAGTCCCGGGACAGGGGGCCGAAACACTGAAGCTTTCTTT. Residues: CASSPGTGGRNTEAFF.